The T cell receptor beta chain under discussion was sequenced for a study of graft-versus-host responses after intestinal transplantation. Study-wide points: GvH clones were identified in recipient marrow, with some first appearing in ileum or blood.

Clones were read by immunoSEQ multiplex PCR, and TCRdb kept only the in-frame ones, dropping some. The table lists about 120,000 clones, roughly 96% of them singletons. Points on this clone: Its antigen is unidentified.

The CDR3 is 14 amino acids. V was pared by 3 bases and J by 7 bases, with 0 bases of the junction left unmatched. Germline V gene sequence: CDR1 LNHNV, CDR2 YYDKDF (reference sequence). Sample: unstimulated CD8+ T cells sorted from spleen or lymph node cells, taken before intestinal transplant. The receptor was isolated from a human donor who received an intestinal transplant. This chain uses TRBV15 with TRBJ2-2, with 12 bases identical to TRBD2. The CDR3 sequence is CATSRTSGSGELFF. The CDR3 bases are TGTGCCACCAGCAGGACTAGCGGGAGCGGGGAGCTGTTTTTT.